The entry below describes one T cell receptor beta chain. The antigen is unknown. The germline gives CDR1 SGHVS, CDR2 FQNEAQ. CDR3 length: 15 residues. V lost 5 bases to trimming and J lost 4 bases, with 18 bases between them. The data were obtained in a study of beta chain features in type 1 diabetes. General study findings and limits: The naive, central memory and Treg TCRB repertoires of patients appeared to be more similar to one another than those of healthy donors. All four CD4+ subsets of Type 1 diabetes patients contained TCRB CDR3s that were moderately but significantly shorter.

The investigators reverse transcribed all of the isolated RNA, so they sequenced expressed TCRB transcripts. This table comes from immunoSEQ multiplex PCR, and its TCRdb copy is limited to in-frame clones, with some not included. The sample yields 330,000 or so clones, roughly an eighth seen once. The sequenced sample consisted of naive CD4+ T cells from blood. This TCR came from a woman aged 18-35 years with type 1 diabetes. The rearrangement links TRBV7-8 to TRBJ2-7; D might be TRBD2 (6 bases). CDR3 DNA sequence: TGTGCCAGCAGCCCCCAACCGGGACTTTTATACGAGCAGTACTTC. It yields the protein CASSPQPGLLYEQYF.